The present T cell receptor beta chain was sequenced within a study of radiation and T cells in renal cell carcinoma. Broader study findings: From baseline, blood top tumor clonotypes peaked at 2 weeks post-radiation. Without pretreatment biopsies, baseline tumor clonotype presence was undetermined.

Assay: immunoSEQ multiplex PCR; the TCRdb copy retains only in-frame clones and omits some. This table holds about 86,000 clones, 70% to 90% found once. Time point specified: blood 4 weeks post-SBRT, at nephrectomy. The treatment here: 15 Gy SBRT to primary tumor, nephrectomy 4 weeks later. Nephrectomy followed 15 Gy stereotactic body radiation by 4 weeks. The patient's renal cell carcinoma had clear cell pathology. For this clone: Its antigen remains unknown.

The CDR3 spans 16 residues. CDR1 and CDR2 from the germline V gene are LNHDA and SQIVND (reference sequence). Trimming shortened V by 1 base and J by 4 bases, and 14 bases separated the two germline ends. The specimen was blood, collected from a patient whose treatment included radiotherapy and nephrectomy. This rearrangement joins TRBV19 to TRBJ1-5, with D unresolved. The source is a man over 45 with renal cell carcinoma. The CDR3 region is CASSIGIVNSNQPQHF. Written as DNA, the CDR3 is TGTGCCAGTAGTATAGGGATAGTAAACTCAAATCAGCCCCAGCATTTT.